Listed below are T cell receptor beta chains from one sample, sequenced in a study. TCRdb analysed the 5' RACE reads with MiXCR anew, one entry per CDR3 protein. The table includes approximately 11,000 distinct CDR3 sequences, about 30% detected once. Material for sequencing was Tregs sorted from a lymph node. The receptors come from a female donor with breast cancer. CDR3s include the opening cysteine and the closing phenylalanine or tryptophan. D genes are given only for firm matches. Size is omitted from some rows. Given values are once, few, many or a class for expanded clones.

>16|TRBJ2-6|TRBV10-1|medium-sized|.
CASSEDRGSGANVLTF
TGCGCCAGCAGTGAGGACCGGGGATCAGGGGCCAACGTCCTGACTTTC
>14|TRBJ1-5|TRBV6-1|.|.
CASSLQGSGQPQHF
TGTGCCAGCAGTCTACAGGGCTCCGGGCAGCCCCAGCATTTT
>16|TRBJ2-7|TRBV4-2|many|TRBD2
CASSQGGLAARDEQYF
TGTGCCAGCAGCCAAGGGGGACTAGCGGCTCGCGACGAGCAGTACTTC
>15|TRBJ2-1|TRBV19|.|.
CASSIGGSDYNEQFF
TGTGCCAGTAGTATTGGGGGATCCGACTACAATGAGCAGTTCTTC
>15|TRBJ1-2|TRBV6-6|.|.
CASGFPDLSLYGYTF
TGTGCCAGCGGTTTTCCGGACCTCTCCCTCTATGGCTACACCTTC
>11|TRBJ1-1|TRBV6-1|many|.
CASSEWSNAFF
TGTGCCAGCAGTGAATGGAGTAACGCTTTCTTT
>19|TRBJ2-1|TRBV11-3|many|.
CASSPGTKGVPRGNNEQFF
TGTGCCAGCAGCCCTGGGACGAAGGGGGTCCCTAGGGGGAACAATGAGCAGTTCTTC
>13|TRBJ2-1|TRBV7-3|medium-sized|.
CASSLFGGNEQFF
TGTGCCAGCAGCTTGTTCGGGGGAAATGAGCAGTTCTTC
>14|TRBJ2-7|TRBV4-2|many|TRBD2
CASSQAAGGYEQYF
TGTGCCAGCAGCCAAGCGGCGGGGGGCTACGAGCAGTACTTC
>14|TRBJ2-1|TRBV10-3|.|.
CAICNAGSYSEQFF
TGTGCCATCTGTAACGCGGGATCCTACAGTGAGCAGTTCTTC
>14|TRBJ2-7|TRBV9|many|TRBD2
CASNPGGSSYEQYF
TGTGCCAGCAACCCGGGGGGTAGCTCCTACGAGCAGTACTTC
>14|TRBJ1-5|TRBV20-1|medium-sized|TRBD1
CSAGVDRVNQPQHF
TGCAGTGCTGGAGTGGACAGGGTCAATCAGCCCCAGCATTTT
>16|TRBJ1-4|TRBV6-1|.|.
CASSEARKATNEKLFF
TGTGCCAGCAGTGAAGCACGGAAAGCAACTAATGAAAAACTGTTTTTT
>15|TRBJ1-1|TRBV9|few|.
CASSPSGRLNTEASF
TGTGCCAGCAGCCCCTCGGGACGGTTGAACACTGAGGCTTCCTTT
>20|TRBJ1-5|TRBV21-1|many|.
CASFRRPMRETQYSNQPQHF
TGTGCCAGCTTCAGACGCCCAATGAGGGAAACACAATATAGCAATCAGCCCCAGCATTTT
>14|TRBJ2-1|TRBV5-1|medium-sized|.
CASSLVGRYNEQFF
TGCGCCAGCAGCTTGGTTGGCCGGTACAATGAGCAGTTCTTC
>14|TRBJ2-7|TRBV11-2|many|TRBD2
CASSLGAGVGEQYF
TGTGCCAGCAGCTTGGGTGCGGGAGTGGGCGAGCAGTACTTC
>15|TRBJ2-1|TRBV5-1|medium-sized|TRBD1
CASSLAMGQYNEQFF
TGCGCCAGCAGCTTGGCCATGGGACAGTACAATGAGCAGTTCTTC